This T cell receptor (beta chain) emerged from a study of cytomegalovirus exposure and HLA in healthy donors. The CDR3 contains 12 residues. Germline lookup yields CDR1 SGHDT and CDR2 YYEEEE. V dropped 5 bases and J dropped 2 bases, with 7 bases sitting between them. TCRdb's copy holds only in-frame clones and misses some; the assay was immunoSEQ multiplex PCR. Here the sample spans 70,000 to 75,000 clones, approximately 94% being singletons. The clonotype was recovered from a woman younger than 30 in good health and CMV-seropositive. Material for sequencing was PBMCs. The chain links TRBV5-6 to TRBJ1-1, with D perhaps matching TRBD1 (5 bases). CDR3 residues: CASRGGNTEAFF. As DNA, the CDR3 is TGTGCCAGCAGGGGGGGAAACACTGAAGCTTTCTTT. Together with reference TRBV5-6 and TRBJ1-1, the CDR3 gives the full variable domain: DAGVTQSPTHLIKTRGQQVTLRCSPKSGHDTVSWYQQALGQGPQFIFQYYEEEERQRGNFPDRFSGHQFPNYSSELNVNALLLGDSALYLCASRGGNTEAFFGQGTRLTVV.